These 15 T cell receptor beta chains were all obtained from the same sample, sequenced in a study of blood T cell repertoires in COVID-19. Sequenced by immunoSEQ multiplex PCR; TCRdb stores in-frame clones only, minus some. The table lists fewer than 50,000 clones, more than 75% of them singletons, with approximately 15% in the top ten. Sample: peripheral blood. These receptors all stem from a human donor in a cohort sampled during active COVID-19.

This chain uses TRBV18 with TRBJ1-1; 8 nucleotides agree with TRBD1. Per the germline V gene, CDR1 is KGHSH and CDR2 is LQKENI. CDR3 size: 12 residues. V lost 3 bases, J lost 11 bases, and 5 bases stayed unmatched. For the CDR3, the DNA is TGTGCCAGCTCACCCCCCAGACAGGGGGCTTTCTTT. It encodes CASSPPRQGAFF.

The V call is TRBV4-1, the J call TRBJ2-3; 13 nucleotides align to TRBD2. Looked up from germline, CDR1 is MGHRA and CDR2 is YSYEKL. V trimming: 3 bases; J trimming: 5 bases; junction bases outside the gene matches: 11. The CDR3 sequence is 18 residues long. CDR3 amino acids: CASSHTRGLAGEGDTQYF. The CDR3 nucleotides are TGCGCCAGCAGCCATACACGTGGACTAGCGGGAGAGGGAGATACGCAGTATTTT.

The chain recombines TRBV5-4 with TRBJ2-5; 13 bases align to TRBD2. V dropped 4 bases and J dropped 5; count of bases not matched to a gene: 17. This CDR3 spans 19 amino acids. The germline CDR1 and CDR2 sequences are SGHNT and YYREEE (reference sequence). The CDR3 is CASSPPMTPGLAGRETQYF. CDR3 DNA sequence: TGTGCCAGCAGCCCCCCTATGACTCCGGGACTAGCGGGACGGGAGACCCAGTACTTC.

Only a few counts were recorded for this clone. This sequence joins TRBV11-2 and TRBJ2-1; 8 bases line up with TRBD1. The CDR3 consists of 12 residues. Germline V gives CDR1 SGHAT, CDR2 FQNNGV. After removal of 2 bases from V and 16 bases from J, the junction contained 7 bases not matched to a gene. CDR3 DNA sequence: TGTGCCAGCAGCTTATTAGGACAGGGAGGTTTCTTC. This codes for CASSLLGQGGFF.

The chain has TRBV21-1 and TRBJ1-5; TRBD1, the table's D call, lacks a check against the DNA. TRBV21-1 is assigned pseudogene status. The length of the CDR3 is 13 residues. The CDR3 DNA is TGTGCCAGCTACAGGGACCGCAATCAGCCCCAGCATTTT. This sequence encodes CASYRDRNQPQHF.

The V gene is TRBV11-2, the J gene TRBJ2-2; no reliable D call. This CDR3 has 14 residues. Germline V gene lookup returns CDR1 SGHAT and CDR2 FQNNGV. The V end lost 5 bases, the J end lost 1 base, and 8 bases lay between the germline ends. The CDR3 region is CASSDIVNTGELFF. The CDR3 coding sequence is TGTGCCAGCAGCGATATAGTGAACACCGGGGAGCTGTTTTTT.

This clone was counted only a few times. This rearrangement joins TRBV6-5 to TRBJ1-2; D perhaps matches TRBD1 (6 bases). The V and J ends lost 10 bases and 8 bases respectively, with 20 bases between them. The germline CDR1 and CDR2 sequences are MNHEY and SVGAGI. This CDR3 is built from 13 residues. CDR3 nucleotides: TGTGCCACCAAGTTCGGGCAGGGGAGCGGCTACACCTTC. It translates to CATKFGQGSGYTF.

Only a few counts were recorded for this clone. The chain couples TRBV5-4 to TRBJ1-2; TRBD1 aligns across 7 bases. Germline-derived CDR1 and CDR2 are SGHNT and YYREEE (reference sequence). The CDR3 is 16 amino acids. J lost 8 bases, V lost 0 bases, and 13 bases had no gene match. The CDR3 here is CASSLAAGDSLMGYTF. CDR3 bases: TGTGCCAGCAGCTTGGCCGCTGGGGACAGCTTAATGGGCTACACCTTC.

The chain carries TRBV18 and TRBJ1-1, with 7 bases fitting TRBD1. Germline CDR1 is KGHSH and CDR2 is LQKENI. J lost 1 base, V lost 5 bases, and 4 bases had no gene match. The CDR3 is 14 residues long. The CDR3 loop is CASSFGQANTEAFF. CDR3 DNA: TGTGCCAGCTCATTCGGACAGGCGAACACTGAAGCTTTCTTT. The full variable domain, with the rest looked up from reference TRBV18 and TRBJ1-1, is NAGVMQNPRHLVRRRGQEARLRCSPMKGHSHVYWYRQLPEEGLKFMVYLQKENIIDESGMPKERFSAEFPKEGPSILRIQQVVRGDSAAYFCASSFGQANTEAFFGQGTRLTVV.

In this sample, this clone turned up once. The J gene is TRBJ2-1, the V gene TRBV18; 13 bases map to TRBD2. Unmatched junction bases numbered 8, after V lost 1 base and J lost 8 bases. Germline assignment: CDR1 KGHSH and CDR2 LQKENI. This CDR3 comprises 17 residues. In nucleotides, the CDR3 is TGTGCCAGCTCACCACTACTAGCGGGAGGGCCAGGCGATGAGCAGTTCTTC. Its translation: CASSPLLAGGPGDEQFF.

The chain couples TRBV4-2 to TRBJ2-5, with 7 positions matching TRBD1. This CDR3 has 16 residues. V lost 1 base and J lost 5; bases outside the gene matches: 10. Germline CDR1 LGHNA, CDR2 YNFKEQ. CDR3 region: CASSQVRQGFSETQYF. Here the CDR3 DNA reads TGTGCCAGCAGCCAAGTTCGACAGGGATTCTCGGAGACCCAGTACTTC.

The rearrangement uses TRBV25-1 and TRBJ2-2; 10 nucleotides line up with TRBD2. Germline trimming cut 4 bases from V and 7 bases from J; bases unmatched to any gene: 9. The CDR3 has 16 residues. Germline V lookup: CDR1 MGHDK, CDR2 SYGVNS. CDR3 coding DNA: TGTGCCAGCAGTGGTCCCCTAGCGGGAGTCATCGGGGAGCTGTTTTTT. Translation gives CASSGPLAGVIGELFF.

The chain joins TRBV4-2 to TRBJ2-3; a weak D match, TRBD2 (5 bases). This CDR3 contains 14 residues. V was shortened by 0 bases and J by 8 bases, with 12 bases between the two germline ends. Germline CDR1 is LGHNA and CDR2 is YNFKEQ. The CDR3 loop is CASSQEGLSGTQYF. CDR3 in DNA: TGTGCCAGCAGCCAAGAGGGTTTAAGCGGTACGCAGTATTTT.

The rearrangement joins TRBV27 to TRBJ2-1; D uncertain. V was cut by 0 bases and J by 0 bases, with 6 bases left in between. CDR3 length: 15 residues. In germline, CDR1 is MNHEY, CDR2 SMNVEV (reference sequence). The CDR3 sequence is CASSLSSGSYNEQFF. The CDR3 DNA reads TGTGCCAGCAGTTTATCCTCCGGCTCCTACAATGAGCAGTTCTTC.

The chain recombines TRBV2 with TRBJ2-3, with 12 bases identical to TRBD2. The CDR3 is 15 residues long. Germline CDR1 and CDR2: SNHLY and FYNNEI. J gave up 4 bases and V 8 bases, and 7 bases lay outside the gene matches. The CDR3 sequence is CASRTSGKGSDTQYF. Written as DNA, the CDR3 is TGTGCCAGCCGGACTAGCGGGAAGGGGTCAGATACGCAGTATTTT.